One sample yielded the 2 T cell receptor beta chains listed below, sequenced in a study of blood T cell repertoires in COVID-19. Clones were sequenced by immunoSEQ multiplex PCR, and TCRdb holds only the in-frame ones, with some missing. The data contain 50,000 to 65,000 clones, around nine tenths of them singletons. Sequences were obtained from peripheral blood. All receptors come from a man between 65 and 85 years old with acute or convalescent COVID-19.

CDR3 in DNA: TGTGCCAGCAGTGAATATGGTAGTCGACAGGGCTCTAACTATGGCTACACCTTC. Encoded protein: CASSEYGSRQGSNYGYTF. The chain couples TRBV25-1 to TRBJ1-2; 7 nucleotides align to TRBD1. V lost 0 bases, J lost 0 bases, and 10 bases stayed unmatched. There are 18 residues in the CDR3. In germline, CDR1 is MGHDK, CDR2 SYGVNS.

The chain links TRBV6-5 to TRBJ1-2; D remains ambiguous. CDR3 size: 14 residues. CDR1 is MNHEY, CDR2 SVGAGI, per germline. The V end was cut by 6 bases, the J end by 4 bases, with 15 bases between. The CDR3: CASRPNEGLYGYTF. The CDR3 DNA reads as TGTGCCAGCAGGCCCAACGAGGGCCTCTATGGCTACACCTTC.